This T cell receptor (beta chain) was observed in a study of early T cells in non-severe SARS-CoV-2 infection. Background on the study: The chains were unpaired, and the sequenced material was bulk RNA from unsorted whole blood. Overall study findings and caveats: VDJdb matching favored anti-spike CD8 responses, missing private and CD4 specificities.

This clonotype turned up a few times. Its antigen is not identified. In the library, individual cDNA molecules carried attached unique molecular identifiers. TCRdb passed the 5' RACE reads through MiXCR, listing each CDR3 protein once. The sample includes about 98,000 distinct CDR3 sequences, 13% to 15% of them seen just once. Trimming pared 0 bases from V and 0 bases from J, leaving 18 bases between. This CDR3 is built from 19 residues. Germline V lookup: CDR1 SGDLS, CDR2 YYNGEE. The chain uses TRBV9 and TRBJ1-4; D unresolved. The sample consisted of whole blood. This TCR came from an adult who was a healthcare worker with PCR-confirmed SARS-CoV-2 infection or an uninfected control (not recorded which). The CDR3 nucleotides are TGTGCCAGCAGCGTAGGTTACGATTCCTTAGATGCAACTAATGAAAAACTGTTTTTT. It codes for CASSVGYDSLDATNEKLFF.